Each of the 27 T cell receptor beta chains below was sequenced from the same sample in a study of PD-L1 blockade in urothelial cancer. Some clones are missing from TCRdb's copy, which holds only in-frame ones; the method was immunoSEQ multiplex PCR. The data contain around 79,000 clones, around four fifths of them singletons. Time point indicated: pretreatment peripheral blood. Material: PBMCs, obtained around atezolizumab (anti-PD-L1) treatment. All receptors come from a man in his forties with urothelial cancer.

The chain is built from TRBV18 and TRBJ2-2; D is uncertain. V was clipped by 2 bases and J by 1 base, with 8 bases between them. The CDR3 contains 15 residues. Germline CDR1 is KGHSH and CDR2 is LQKENI. In nucleotides, the CDR3 is TGTGCCAGCTCACCAAGGTCGGGGAACACCGGGGAGCTGTTTTTT. It specifies CASSPRSGNTGELFF.

This clone was counted between two and nine times. The rearrangement uses TRBV5-1 and TRBJ2-1, with a possible D match to TRBD1 (5 bases). This CDR3 has 14 residues. Germline values: CDR1 SGHRS, CDR2 YFSETQ. Trimming pared 7 bases from V and 7 bases from J, leaving 18 bases between. In nucleotides, the CDR3 is TGCGCCAGCTTCCCGTTGGGCCGGACAAATGAGCAGTTCTTC. It yields the protein CASFPLGRTNEQFF. Full variable domain (rest looked up from reference TRBV5-1 and TRBJ2-1): KAGVTQTPRYLIKTRGQQVTLSCSPISGHRSVSWYQQTPGQGLQFLFEYFSETQRNKGNFPGRFSGRQFSNSRSEMNVSTLELGDSALYLCASFPLGRTNEQFFGPGTRLTVL.

J is TRBJ2-7 and V is TRBV28; D is ambiguous. CDR1 and CDR2 (germline): MDHEN, SYDVKM. CDR3 size: 11 residues. V was shortened by 10 bases and J by 3 bases, with 10 bases between the two germline ends. CDR3 protein: CAIKNSYEQYF. The DNA of the CDR3 is TGTGCCATCAAGAACAGCTACGAGCAGTACTTC. The whole variable domain, filled in from reference TRBV28 and TRBJ2-7, reads DVKVTQSSRYLVKRTGEKVFLECVQDMDHENMFWYRQDPGLGLRLIYFSYDVKMKEKGDIPEGYSVSREKKERFSLILESASTNQTSMYLCAIKNSYEQYFGPGTRLTVT.

This clone was seen just once. This chain links TRBV15 with TRBJ2-3; D is perhaps TRBD1 (6 bases). V lost 2 bases and J lost 6, with 12 bases in between. There are 14 residues in the CDR3. Germline CDR1 LNHNV, CDR2 YYDKDF (reference sequence). The CDR3 region is CATSRRTGSDTQYF. The CDR3 nucleotides are TGTGCCACCAGCAGAAGAACAGGGTCCGATACGCAGTATTTT.

This clone was counted only a few times. The V gene is TRBV6-6, the J gene TRBJ2-5; the match to TRBD2 covers 9 bases. This CDR3 has 15 residues. V dropped 8 bases and J dropped 4; count of bases not matched to a gene: 11. Germline CDR1 reads MNHNY; CDR2 reads SVGAGI (reference sequence). CDR3 region: CASLASGARGETQYF. The DNA for the CDR3 is TGTGCCAGCCTGGCTAGCGGGGCCAGGGGAGAGACCCAGTACTTC.

The rearrangement uses TRBV5-4 and TRBJ2-4, with 11 bases that match TRBD2. CDR1 and CDR2 (germline): SGHNT, YYREEE (reference sequence). This CDR3 contains 15 residues. V trimming: 4 bases; J trimming: 5 bases; junction bases outside the gene matches: 5. The CDR3 region is CASSAGLAGQNIQYF. The DNA for the CDR3 is TGTGCCAGCAGCGCCGGACTAGCGGGTCAAAACATTCAGTACTTC.

The genes are TRBV2 and TRBJ1-3; 7 bases align to TRBD1. The V gene's germline CDR1 is SNHLY and CDR2 FYNNEI. This CDR3 has 15 residues. V trimming: 8 bases; J trimming: 0 bases; junction bases outside the gene matches: 7. The CDR3 DNA follows: TGTGCCAGCGTGCCCGGGACAGTCTCTGGAAACACCATATATTTT. It is translated as CASVPGTVSGNTIYF. The variable domain in full, with the rest retrieved from reference TRBV2 and TRBJ1-3, is EPEVTQTPSHQVTQMGQEVILRCVPISNHLYFYWYRQILGQKVEFLVSFYNNEISEKSEIFDDQFSVERPDGSNFTLKIRSTKLEDSAMYFCASVPGTVSGNTIYFGEGSWLTVV.

CDR3 coding DNA: TGCGCCAGCAGCCAGGGACTAGCAGGAGATACGCAGTATTTT. It translates to CASSQGLAGDTQYF. The rearrangement uses TRBV5-1 and TRBJ2-3, with 9 bases matching TRBD2. Germline V gene sequence: CDR1 SGHRS, CDR2 YFSETQ. Trimming cost V 4 bases and J 5 bases; bases outside gene matches: 5. The CDR3 loop spans 14 amino acids.

This clone appeared many times. The chain combines TRBV11-2 with TRBJ2-1; 12 bases line up with TRBD2. The CDR3 consists of 18 residues. Unmatched junction bases numbered 9, after V lost 4 bases and J lost 2 bases. Germline V lookup: CDR1 SGHAT, CDR2 FQNNGV. Written as DNA, the CDR3 is TGTGCCAGCAGCTCTCCCCGGACTAGCGGGAAACCCTACAATGAGCAGTTCTTC. Translating it yields CASSSPRTSGKPYNEQFF.

For the CDR3, the DNA is TGTGCCATCAGTGGGTTCTTACTCTCCTACGAGCAGTACTTC. Its protein product is CAISGFLLSYEQYF. The J gene is TRBJ2-7, the V gene TRBV10-3, with D uncertain. The CDR3 is 14 residues long. The germline V gene has CDR1 ENHRY and CDR2 SYGVKD. V was trimmed by 4 bases and J by 0 bases, leaving 10 bases between them.

This clone occurred many times. This chain connects TRBV7-2 to TRBJ2-5; unclear D gene. V lost 4 bases and J lost 0, with 18 bases in between. Looked up from germline, CDR1 is SGHTA and CDR2 is FQGNSA. The CDR3 extends over 17 amino acids. This CDR3 is CASSYESPRLYQETQYF. In DNA, the CDR3 is TGTGCCAGCAGCTACGAGTCTCCCCGGTTGTACCAAGAGACCCAGTACTTC.

The V gene is TRBV4-1, the J gene TRBJ2-7; D might be TRBD2 (5 bases). This CDR3 spans 13 amino acids. The germline V gene has CDR1 MGHRA and CDR2 YSYEKL. The V and J ends lost 4 bases and 6 bases respectively, with 13 bases between them. CDR3 nucleotides: TGCGCCAGCAGCCGGATCCCTGGAGGCGAGCAGTACTTC. Protein: CASSRIPGGEQYF.

V and J are TRBV9 and TRBJ2-2, with 7 bases fitting TRBD1. Germline V gives CDR1 SGDLS, CDR2 YYNGEE. Unmatched junction bases numbered 4, after V lost 2 bases and J lost 0 bases. The CDR3 length is 16 residues. The CDR3 is CASSVGQTPNTGELFF. DNA for the CDR3: TGTGCCAGCAGCGTGGGACAGACGCCGAACACCGGGGAGCTGTTTTTT.

The chain is built from TRBV5-1 and TRBJ2-1; D not certain. Germline CDR1 is SGHRS and CDR2 is YFSETQ. V was pared by 2 bases and J by 10 bases, with 13 bases between. CDR3 length: 13 amino acids. The CDR3 DNA sequence: TGCGCCAGCAGCTTAAGTAGTTTCAGGGAGCAGTTCTTC. The encoded protein is CASSLSSFREQFF.

The chain links TRBV5-6 to TRBJ2-7; TRBD2 is a possible D gene (7 bases). This CDR3 region has 13 residues. Trimming removed 4 bases at V and 6 bases at J, with 14 bases between. In germline, CDR1 is SGHDT, CDR2 YYEEEE. CDR3 residues: CASSGGAVSEQYF. CDR3 bases: TGTGCCAGCAGCGGGGGGGCGGTGAGCGAGCAGTACTTC. Full variable domain (outside the CDR3, taken from reference TRBV5-6 and TRBJ2-7): DAGVTQSPTHLIKTRGQQVTLRCSPKSGHDTVSWYQQALGQGPQFIFQYYEEEERQRGNFPDRFSGHQFPNYSSELNVNALLLGDSALYLCASSGGAVSEQYFGPGTRLTVT.

The chain employs TRBV2 and TRBJ1-2; perhaps TRBD1 as D (6 bases). The V gene's germline CDR1 is SNHLY and CDR2 FYNNEI. CDR3 length equals 12 residues. Trimming stripped 8 bases from V and 7 bases from J, with 14 bases between. CDR3 loop: CASDLTGSGYTF. Here the CDR3 DNA reads TGTGCCAGCGACCTAACAGGGAGTGGCTACACCTTC.

The chain links TRBV15 to TRBJ2-1, with TRBD2 identical over 10 bases. The CDR3 runs 16 residues. Germline lookup yields CDR1 LNHNV and CDR2 YYDKDF (reference sequence). V was clipped by 4 bases and J by 7 bases; unmatched bases: 10. In DNA form, the CDR3 reads TGTGCCACCAGCAAAGGGACTAGCGCTCGTCAGAATGAGCAGTTCTTC. Translating it yields CATSKGTSARQNEQFF.

This clone rates as large. V gene TRBV30 combines with J gene TRBJ2-1, with D possibly being TRBD2 (5 bases). Trimming took off 3 bases at V and 0 bases at J, with 9 bases between the two ends. Germline V gives CDR1 GTSNPN, CDR2 SVGIG (reference sequence). The CDR3 is made up of 14 amino acids. CDR3 sequence: CAWRQRSSYNEQFF. CDR3 coding DNA: TGTGCCTGGAGACAGCGGAGCTCCTACAATGAGCAGTTCTTC.

The CDR3 coding sequence is TGCAGCGTTAGGGACATCAACACCGGGGAGCTGTTTTTT. Its protein is CSVRDINTGELFF. The V call is TRBV29-1, the J call TRBJ2-2, with TRBD1 as a possible D gene (6 bases). V lost 5 bases to trimming and J lost 2 bases, with 9 bases between them. CDR1 is SQVTM, CDR2 ANQGSEA, per germline. The CDR3 sequence is 13 residues long.

The V and J genes are TRBV9 and TRBJ1-2, with TRBD1 matching over 7 bases. Trimming at V came to 4 bases and at J to 4 bases, leaving 10 bases not matched to a gene. Germline CDR1 and CDR2: SGDLS and YYNGEE. The CDR3 runs to 15 residues. In DNA form, the CDR3 reads TGTGCCAGCAGCCCCCCGGACAGGACCCTCTATGGCTACACCTTC. As protein: CASSPPDRTLYGYTF.

The rearrangement joins TRBV9 to TRBJ2-5; 9 bases line up with TRBD2. J gave up 6 bases and V 2 bases, and 5 bases lay outside the gene matches. The length of the CDR3 is 14 residues. The germline V gene encodes CDR1 SGDLS and CDR2 YYNGEE. The CDR3 DNA follows: TGTGCCAGCAGCGTTGGCGGGAGGGCCCAGACCCAGTACTTC. This encodes CASSVGGRAQTQYF.

Here the CDR3 reads CASLTPTGELFF. CDR3 nucleotide sequence: TGTGCCAGCCTTACACCCACCGGGGAGCTGTTTTTT. The chain combines TRBV28 with TRBJ2-2; D is ambiguous. The CDR3 has 12 residues. Germline V lookup: CDR1 MDHEN, CDR2 SYDVKM. The ends were cut back, 8 bases at V and 4 bases at J, with 8 bases in the middle.

This clone was detected only a few times. The CDR3 here is CASSSAMTTEQYF. DNA for the CDR3: TGTGCCAGCAGTTCCGCGATGACAACCGAGCAGTACTTC. The chain joins TRBV27 to TRBJ2-7; no clear D gene. The CDR3 covers 13 residues. Germline V lookup: CDR1 MNHEY, CDR2 SMNVEV (reference sequence). Trimming removed 4 bases at V and 6 bases at J, with 13 bases between.

The chain is built from TRBV10-2 and TRBJ1-5, with D tentatively TRBD1 (5 bases). This CDR3 is built from 14 residues. Germline CDR1 is WSHSY and CDR2 is SAAADI. Trimming took off 3 bases at V and 0 bases at J, with 6 bases between the two ends. Here the CDR3 reads CASSEGDSNQPQHF. For the CDR3, the DNA is TGCGCCAGCAGTGAAGGGGATAGCAATCAGCCCCAGCATTTT.

The gene calls are TRBV19 and TRBJ2-3; 7 positions match TRBD1. V shed 6 bases and J 1 base; nucleotides not matched to a gene: 1. This CDR3 has 13 amino acids. Per the germline V gene, CDR1 is LNHDA and CDR2 is SQIVND (reference sequence). The chain's CDR3 is CASRDRGTDTQYF. CDR3 bases: TGTGCCAGTAGAGACAGGGGCACAGATACGCAGTATTTT.

This chain connects TRBV18 to TRBJ1-1; 12 nucleotides match TRBD1. V lost 1 base and J lost 5; bases outside the gene matches: 8. Germline V gene sequence: CDR1 KGHSH, CDR2 LQKENI. The CDR3 runs 17 residues. The CDR3 region has the DNA TGTGCCAGCTCACCACTGGGGACAGGGGGCCCTGGGACTGAAGCTTTCTTT. This codes for CASSPLGTGGPGTEAFF. The complete variable domain, with remaining parts taken from reference TRBV18 and TRBJ1-1, reads NAGVMQNPRHLVRRRGQEARLRCSPMKGHSHVYWYRQLPEEGLKFMVYLQKENIIDESGMPKERFSAEFPKEGPSILRIQQVVRGDSAAYFCASSPLGTGGPGTEAFFGQGTRLTVV.

V usage is TRBV18 and J usage is TRBJ2-2; 8 nucleotides line up with TRBD1. This CDR3 is 14 amino acids long. The V gene end was trimmed by 8 bases and the J gene end by 0 bases; junction bases not matched to a gene: 2. Germline-derived CDR1 and CDR2 are KGHSH and LQKENI. DNA for the CDR3: TGTGCCAGCCCGGGACAGGCGAACACCGGGGAGCTGTTTTTT. Its translation is CASPGQANTGELFF.